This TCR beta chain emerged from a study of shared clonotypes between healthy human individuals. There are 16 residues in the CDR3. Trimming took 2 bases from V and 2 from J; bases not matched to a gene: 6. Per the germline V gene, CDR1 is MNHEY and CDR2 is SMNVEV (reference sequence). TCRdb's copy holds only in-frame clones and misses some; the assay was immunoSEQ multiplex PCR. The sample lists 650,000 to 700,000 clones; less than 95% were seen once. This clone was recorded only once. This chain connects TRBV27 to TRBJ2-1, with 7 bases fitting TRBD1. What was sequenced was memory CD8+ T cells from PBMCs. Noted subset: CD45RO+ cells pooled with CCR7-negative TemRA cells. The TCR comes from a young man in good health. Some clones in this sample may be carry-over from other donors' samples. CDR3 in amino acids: CASSLNIGTAYNEQFF. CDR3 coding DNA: TGTGCCAGCAGTTTAAATATTGGGACAGCCTACAATGAGCAGTTCTTC.